This T cell receptor beta chain was profiled in a study of cytomegalovirus exposure and HLA in healthy donors. Points from the study as a whole: There were a few CMV-associated chains whose specificity for CMV antigens was confirmed in vitro.

Repertoires were generated with immunoSEQ multiplex PCR, while TCRdb's copy carries only in-frame clones and drops some. The data show some 74,000 clones, under 95% seen once. On this clone itself: Its antigen is as yet unknown.

There are 15 residues in the CDR3. Germline trimming cut 4 bases from V and 5 bases from J; bases unmatched to any gene: 9. Germline V gene data show CDR1 as SGHRS and CDR2 as YFSETQ. The donors belonged to the roughly 120-subject validation cohort, separate from the roughly 650-subject first cohort. The material sequenced was PBMCs. The sequence derives from a woman aged 25-40 years in good health and CMV-seronegative. The chain couples TRBV5-1 to TRBJ2-5; 9 nucleotides line up with TRBD1. CDR3 loop: CASSPLDRGWETQYF. The CDR3 DNA reads as TGCGCCAGCAGCCCCCTGGACAGGGGATGGGAGACCCAGTACTTC.